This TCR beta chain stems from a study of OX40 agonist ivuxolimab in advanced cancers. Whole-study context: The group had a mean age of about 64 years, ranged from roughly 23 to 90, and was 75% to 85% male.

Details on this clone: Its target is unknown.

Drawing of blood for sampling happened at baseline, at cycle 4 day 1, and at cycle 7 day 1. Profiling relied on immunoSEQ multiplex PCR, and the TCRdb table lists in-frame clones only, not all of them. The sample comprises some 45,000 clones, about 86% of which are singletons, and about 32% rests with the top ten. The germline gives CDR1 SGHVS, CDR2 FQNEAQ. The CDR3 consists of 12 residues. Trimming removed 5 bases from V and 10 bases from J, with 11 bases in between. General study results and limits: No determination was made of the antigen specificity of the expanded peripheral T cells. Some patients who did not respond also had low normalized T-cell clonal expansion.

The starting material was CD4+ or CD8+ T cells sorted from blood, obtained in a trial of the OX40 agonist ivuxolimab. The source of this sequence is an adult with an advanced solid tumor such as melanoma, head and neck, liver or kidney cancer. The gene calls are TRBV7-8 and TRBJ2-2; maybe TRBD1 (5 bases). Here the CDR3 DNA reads TGTGCCAGCAGCCCAGGACAATCGGAGCTGTTTTTT. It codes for CASSPGQSELFF.